This record looks at one TCR beta chain sequence and its context. Its matching antigen is unknown. Using immunoSEQ multiplex PCR, the repertoire was profiled, and TCRdb retains in-frame clones only, with some absent. The table has 60,000 or so clones, more than 75% seen once. V shed 7 bases, J shed 4 bases, and the junction held 5 bases outside the gene matches. This CDR3 spans 14 amino acids. In germline, CDR1 is WSHSY, CDR2 SAAADI. This sample stems from a study of a mutant IDH1 vaccine in newly diagnosed glioma. Study details: Patients were given eight vaccinations, scheduled in weeks 1, 3, 5, 7, 11, 15, 19 and 23. The sex distribution of treated patients was 62.5% male and about 40% female, with a mean age of roughly 40 years. Every participant had undergone radiotherapy, temozolomide, or both before, and most underwent both.

Time point: week 23, last vaccination. Vaccine doses each comprised 300 ug of mutant IDH1 20-mer peptide, with topical imiquimod. The rearrangement links TRBV10-2 to TRBJ1-5; 9 nucleotides match TRBD1. The sample was PBMCs, taken from a glioma patient whose treatment included an IDH1 peptide vaccine. This clonotype originated in a young man with glioma. The CDR3 spells CASKTGTGNQPQHF. In DNA, the CDR3 is TGCGCCAGCAAGACCGGGACAGGGAATCAGCCCCAGCATTTT.